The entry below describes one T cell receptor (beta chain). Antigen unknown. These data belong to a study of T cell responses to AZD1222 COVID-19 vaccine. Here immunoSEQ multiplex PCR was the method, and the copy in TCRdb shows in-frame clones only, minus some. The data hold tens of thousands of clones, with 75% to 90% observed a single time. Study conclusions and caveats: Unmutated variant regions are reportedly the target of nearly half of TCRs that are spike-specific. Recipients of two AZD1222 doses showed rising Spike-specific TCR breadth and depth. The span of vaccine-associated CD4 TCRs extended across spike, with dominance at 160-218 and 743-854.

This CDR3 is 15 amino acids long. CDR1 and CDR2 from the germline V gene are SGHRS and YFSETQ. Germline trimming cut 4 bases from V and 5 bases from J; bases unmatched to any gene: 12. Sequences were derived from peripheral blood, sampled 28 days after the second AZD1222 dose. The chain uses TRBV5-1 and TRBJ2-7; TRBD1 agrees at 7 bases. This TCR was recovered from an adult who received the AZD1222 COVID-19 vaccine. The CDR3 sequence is CASSPRDRLLNEQYF. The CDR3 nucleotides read TGCGCCAGCAGCCCCCGGGACAGACTTTTGAACGAGCAGTACTTC.